Below, one T cell receptor (beta chain) is given with its context. This clonotype showed up many times. The antigen this receptor binds is unknown. No quality values exist for individual bases; no much larger clone is one base distant. The germline V gene sets CDR1 to SNHLY and CDR2 to FYNNEI. The CDR3 contains 14 residues, cysteine and phenylalanine counted. This entry keeps only the CDR3 DNA: 42 bases, framed from base 1. Deletion took 6 bases off V and 0 bases off J, with a span of 11 bases between the germline ends. This record comes from a study of regulatory T cells in long-lasting Graves disease (dated by TCRdb to about 2021). Turning to the overall study: To count as having persistent Graves' disease, a patient had to have received antithyroid drug treatment for over 5 years with TSH receptor autoantibodies remaining persistently positive. Peripheral blood TCR sequencing and RNA sequencing compared persistent Graves' disease patients with newly diagnosed Graves' disease patients. The study was conducted in China and was registered as a clinical trial. TCR sequencing covered some 13 persistent and approximately 20 newly diagnosed Graves' disease patients, some 33 samples in total. On average, persistent Graves' disease patients in the clinical cohort had been on antithyroid drugs for approximately ten years. Paper-wide results and their limitations: Preferential use of TRBV28, TRBJ1-2 and TRBJ2-5 was observed in persistent disease, whereas TRBV20-1 and TRBJ2-1 were favored in newly diagnosed disease. The authors noted that the small sample size was a limitation that may lower accuracy. The study examined only peripheral blood because the primary lesion, thyroid tissue, could not be accessed. Sequencing and analysis were restricted to the TCR beta chain. Patients with persistent disease shared more public clonotypes (approximately 2,500) than newly diagnosed patients did (966). Persistent Graves' disease patients showed lower TCR Shannon entropy and fewer highly expanded clones than newly diagnosed patients, suggesting clonal expansion.

To prepare the library, multiplex PCR was applied. Sequencer: Illumina HiSeq 4000. CDR3 regions were amplified by Arm-PCR with iRepertoire HTBI primers to construct TCR beta libraries. Before sequencing, the PCR products underwent gel purification. The study's processing was this. Gene usage analysis of CDR3 amino acid clonotypes relied on the roughly 67 TRBV and about 13 TRBJ segments identified across samples. COPE and FqMerger were used to merge filtered high-quality paired reads into contigs. BLAST was used to align contigs to IMGT TRBV, TRBD and TRBJ reference genes, with CDR3 defined following IMGT. Highly expanded clones were defined as clonotypes with a frequency above 0.1%. Shannon entropy was used to measure repertoire diversity, and the Gini coefficient was used to measure V-J evenness. Public clonotypes were defined as clonotypes shared by more than one individual. TCRdb ran its own pipeline on the public reads, namely fastp trimming at Q25 and MiXCR clone calling, and kept in-frame beta chains. Duplicate CDR3 protein sequences are folded into a single record with the most common DNA and genes. V and J calls and clone size were set by TCRdb, not the authors. The sample records a few hundred thousand distinct CDR3 sequences, approximately 22% of which are singletons. Of the sample, around 14% falls within the top ten clones.

Explained via the paper, the time point label denotes: persistent/refractory GD, antithyroid drugs over 5 years with positive TRAb. For both TCR sequencing and RNA sequencing, RNA was extracted from PBMCs using TRIzol. Graves' disease was diagnosed according to American Thyroid Association guidelines. Patients for the study were recruited at an endocrinology department in Xi'an, China. From each patient, around 9 milliliters of peripheral blood was collected into an EDTA anticoagulant tube. Ficoll Paque Plus density gradient separation was used to isolate PBMCs, and no further T cell sorting was done. An Agilent 2100 Bioanalyzer and agarose gel were used to check RNA quality, and a NanoDrop 2000 was used to measure RNA concentration.

The rearrangement joined TRBV2 to TRBJ1-1, with the D gene uncertain. The sample in question was peripheral blood mononuclear cells (PBMCs), obtained when the disease was refractory, from a patient treated with antithyroid drugs. The sequence came from a female donor with Graves disease. The DNA reads TGTGCCAGCAGCACAACAGAGATGAACACTGAAGCTTTCTTT. This translates into CASSTTEMNTEAFF.